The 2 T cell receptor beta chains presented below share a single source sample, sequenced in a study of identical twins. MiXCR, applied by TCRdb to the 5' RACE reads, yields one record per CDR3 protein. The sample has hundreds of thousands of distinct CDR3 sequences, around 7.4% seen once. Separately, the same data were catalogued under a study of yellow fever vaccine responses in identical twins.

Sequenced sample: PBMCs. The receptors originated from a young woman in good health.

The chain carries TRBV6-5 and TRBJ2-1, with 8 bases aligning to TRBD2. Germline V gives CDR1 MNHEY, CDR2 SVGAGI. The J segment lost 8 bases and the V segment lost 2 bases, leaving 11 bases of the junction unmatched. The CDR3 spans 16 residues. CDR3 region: CASSYPSAGGPHEQFF. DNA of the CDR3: TGTGCCAGCAGTTACCCCTCTGCGGGAGGCCCCCATGAGCAGTTCTTC.

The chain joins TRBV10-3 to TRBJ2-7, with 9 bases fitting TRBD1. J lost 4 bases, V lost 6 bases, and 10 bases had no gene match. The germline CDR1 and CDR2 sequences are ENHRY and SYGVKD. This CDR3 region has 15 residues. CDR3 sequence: CAISATGGGGYEQYV. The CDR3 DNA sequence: TGTGCCATCAGCGCAACAGGGGGCGGTGGGTACGAGCAGTACGTC.